Each of the 17 T cell receptor beta chains below was sequenced from the same sample in a study of T cells in tuberculosis. Only in-frame clones appear in the TCRdb table, and some are missing; sequencing was by immunoSEQ multiplex PCR. The data contain about 34,000 clones, roughly nine tenths of them seen just once; the ten biggest clones take up roughly 2.2%. Sequences were obtained from PBMCs. The source of these receptors is a donor aged 5 to 30 with latent tuberculosis or without tuberculosis infection.

The chain couples TRBV19 to TRBJ2-7; possible D gene TRBD1, 5 bases. The CDR3 has 14 amino acids. V lost 3 bases to trimming and J lost 4 bases, with 13 bases between them. Germline V gives CDR1 LNHDA, CDR2 SQIVND (reference sequence). This CDR3 reads CASSIRQSTYEQYF. The CDR3 nucleotides are TGTGCCAGTAGTATCCGACAGAGTACTTACGAGCAGTACTTC.

The chain has TRBV4-3 and TRBJ2-3; 10 nucleotides agree with TRBD2. Germline V gene lookup returns CDR1 LGHNA and CDR2 YSLEER. The CDR3 spans 14 residues. The J segment lost 3 bases and the V segment lost 4 bases, leaving 1 base of the junction unmatched. DNA for the CDR3: TGCGCCAGCAGCCCTAGCGGGAGAACAGATACGCAGTATTTT. It encodes CASSPSGRTDTQYF.

The rearrangement uses TRBV15 and TRBJ1-1; a possible D gene is TRBD1 (5 bases). Trimming took off 0 bases at V and 8 bases at J, with 22 bases between the two ends. The CDR3 is 17 residues long. CDR1 and CDR2 from the germline V gene are LNHNV and YYDKDF (reference sequence). The CDR3 DNA follows: TGTGCCACCAGCAGAGATTCGCAGGGCTTTGGAGGGCCCGAAGCTTTCTTT. It yields the protein CATSRDSQGFGGPEAFF.

This clone was seen a single time. The CDR3 protein is CASGEGPTGMNTEAFF. CDR3 nucleotides: TGTGCCAGCGGGGAAGGTCCGACGGGGATGAACACTGAAGCTTTCTTT. This chain links TRBV6-1 with TRBJ1-1; D is uncertain. This CDR3 is built from 16 residues. V was cut by 8 bases and J by 0 bases, with 19 bases left in between. Germline V gives CDR1 MNHNS, CDR2 SASEGT.

V and J are TRBV7-8 and TRBJ1-5; D gene uncertain. CDR1 is SGHVS and CDR2 is FQNEAQ in the germline V gene. The CDR3 length is 15 residues. V was shortened by 2 bases and J by 0 bases, with 8 bases between the two germline ends. The CDR3 DNA follows: TGTGCCAGCAGCTTAATCTCAGGTAGCAATCAGCCCCAGCATTTT. It translates to CASSLISGSNQPQHF.

The chain has TRBV9 and TRBJ2-7, with D possibly TRBD1 on 5 matching bases. V was trimmed by 5 bases and J by 7 bases, leaving 28 bases between them. CDR1 is SGDLS, CDR2 YYNGEE, per germline. The CDR3 runs to 17 residues. DNA for the CDR3: TGTGCCAGCAGTCCCCGACCTCACCTAGACAGAGCTAGAGAGCAGTACTTC. Translation: CASSPRPHLDRAREQYF.

This clone was counted once. The rearrangement links TRBV5-1 to TRBJ2-5; 9 positions match TRBD1. Losses at the gene ends were 4 bases for V and 5 bases for J; bases not matched to a gene: 15. CDR1 and CDR2 (germline): SGHRS, YFSETQ. The CDR3 consists of 17 residues. CDR3 region: CASSPNPGQGGSETQYF. As DNA, the CDR3 is TGCGCCAGCAGCCCGAATCCGGGACAGGGAGGGTCCGAGACCCAGTACTTC.

V gene TRBV7-2 combines with J gene TRBJ2-5; TRBD2 might be the D (6 bases). Trimming cost V 1 base and J 1 base, with 13 bases left between them. The CDR3 has 16 amino acids. Looked up from germline, CDR1 is SGHTA and CDR2 is FQGNSA. The CDR3 protein is CASSLVYWEVQETQYF. The CDR3 DNA is TGTGCCAGCAGCTTAGTATATTGGGAGGTCCAAGAGACCCAGTACTTC. The whole variable domain, filled in from reference TRBV7-2 and TRBJ2-5, reads GAGVSQSPSNKVTEKGKDVELRCDPISGHTALYWYRQSLGQGLEFLIYFQGNSAPDKSGLPSDRFSAERTGGSVSTLTIQRTQQEDSAVYLCASSLVYWEVQETQYFGPGTRLLVL.

The chain links TRBV5-1 to TRBJ2-1; 13 bases align to TRBD2. V trimming: 0 bases; J trimming: 7 bases; junction bases outside the gene matches: 4. Germline V gives CDR1 SGHRS, CDR2 YFSETQ. This CDR3 contains 16 residues. CDR3 bases: TGCGCCAGCAGCTTGGAAGGGACTAGCGGGGATAATGAGCAGTTCTTC. Protein sequence: CASSLEGTSGDNEQFF.

The chain carries TRBV7-2 and TRBJ1-1; D remains unclear. Trimming stripped 6 bases from V and 0 bases from J, with 11 bases between. Germline CDR1 reads SGHTA; CDR2 reads FQGNSA. The CDR3 extends over 14 amino acids. Written as DNA, the CDR3 is TGTGCCAGCAGTCCACAGAAGATGAACACTGAAGCTTTCTTT. Protein sequence: CASSPQKMNTEAFF.

This clone was observed once. The V call is TRBV30, the J call TRBJ2-7, with D uncertain. CDR3 size: 14 residues. In germline, CDR1 is GTSNPN, CDR2 SVGIG (reference sequence). The V end lost 2 bases, the J end lost 6 bases, and 17 bases lay between the germline ends. The CDR3 sequence is CAWSIGTPLAEQYF. The DNA of the CDR3 is TGTGCCTGGAGTATCGGTACCCCCTTAGCCGAGCAGTACTTC.

The chain combines TRBV7-9 with TRBJ1-4, with 8 bases that match TRBD1. The germline gives CDR1 SEHNR, CDR2 FQNEAQ (reference sequence). There are 14 residues in the CDR3. V shed 5 bases and J 5 bases; nucleotides not matched to a gene: 4. Written as DNA, the CDR3 is TGTGCCAGCAGCGTACAGGGGGTAAATGAAAAACTGTTTTTT. Protein product: CASSVQGVNEKLFF.

The genes are TRBV19 and TRBJ1-6, with TRBD1 as a possible D gene (6 bases). V lost 3 bases, J lost 9 bases, and 18 bases lay in between. CDR1 is LNHDA, CDR2 SQIVND, per germline (reference sequence). The CDR3 totals 16 residues. The CDR3 nucleotides are TGTGCCAGTAGTATGGGACCCCAGGGGATGGCTTCACCCCTCCACTTT. Encoded protein: CASSMGPQGMASPLHF.

The gene calls are TRBV5-1 and TRBJ2-2; 9 positions match TRBD1. This CDR3 contains 15 residues. CDR1 SGHRS and CDR2 YFSETQ come from the germline V gene. V lost 3 bases to trimming and J lost 2 bases; unmatched junction nucleotides: 2. Here the CDR3 reads CASSYTGGNTGELFF. CDR3 nucleotides: TGCGCCAGCAGCTATACAGGGGGCAACACCGGGGAGCTGTTTTTT. Full variable domain (remainder filled in from reference TRBV5-1 and TRBJ2-2): KAGVTQTPRYLIKTRGQQVTLSCSPISGHRSVSWYQQTPGQGLQFLFEYFSETQRNKGNFPGRFSGRQFSNSRSEMNVSTLELGDSALYLCASSYTGGNTGELFFGEGSRLTVL.

The rearrangement uses TRBV10-3 and TRBJ2-3, with 11 nucleotides matching TRBD2. Germline CDR1 is ENHRY and CDR2 is SYGVKD. V lost 4 bases and J lost 4; bases outside the gene matches: 4. This CDR3 region has 15 residues. The CDR3 spells CAISVTSGEADTQYF. CDR3 bases: TGTGCCATCAGTGTGACTAGCGGGGAGGCAGATACGCAGTATTTT.

The chain recombines TRBV28 with TRBJ2-7; the match to TRBD1 covers 7 bases. This CDR3 has 16 amino acids. Looked up from germline, CDR1 is MDHEN and CDR2 is SYDVKM. V gave up 3 bases and J gave up 1 base; unmatched junction bases: 9. The CDR3 spells CASSFYRGVMSYEQYF. CDR3 DNA: TGTGCCAGCAGTTTTTACAGGGGCGTCATGTCCTACGAGCAGTACTTC.

The rearrangement links TRBV9 to TRBJ1-1; D is perhaps TRBD1 (5 bases). The CDR3 covers 13 residues. V was pared by 0 bases and J by 7 bases, with 10 bases between. Germline CDR1 reads SGDLS; CDR2 reads YYNGEE. The CDR3: CASSVEGRLEAFF. In DNA form, the CDR3 reads TGTGCCAGCAGCGTAGAGGGGAGGCTTGAAGCTTTCTTT.